These 8 T cell receptor beta chains originate from one sample sequenced in a study of cytomegalovirus exposure and HLA in healthy donors. The table came from immunoSEQ multiplex PCR; TCRdb's copy has only in-frame clones and leaves some out. The sample has under 200,000 clones; roughly 91% are singletons. The sequenced material came from PBMCs. The receptors were sampled from a man aged 18 to 29 in good health and CMV-seropositive.

The chain uses TRBV29-1 and TRBJ1-5; D might be TRBD1 (6 bases). The CDR3 is 15 amino acids. The V end was cut by 6 bases, the J end by 1 base, with 16 bases between. CDR1 SQVTM and CDR2 ANQGSEA come from the germline V gene. CDR3 sequence (DNA): TGCAGCGTCACAGGGCGGATCGGAAGCAATCAGCCCCAGCATTTT. Protein product: CSVTGRIGSNQPQHF.

The chain recombines TRBV11-2 with TRBJ1-3, with D possibly matching TRBD1 (6 bases). Germline assignment: CDR1 SGHAT and CDR2 FQNNGV. Trimming removed 3 bases at V and 0 bases at J, with 12 bases between. This CDR3 has 16 amino acids. The CDR3, as DNA: TGTGCCAGCAGCTTCCCGACAGGACTCTCTGGAAACACCATATATTTT. It specifies CASSFPTGLSGNTIYF.

This sequence joins TRBV27 and TRBJ1-1; D remains ambiguous. This CDR3 has 15 residues. The V gene's germline CDR1 is MNHEY and CDR2 SMNVEV (reference sequence). The V and J ends lost 5 bases and 3 bases respectively, with 16 bases between them. CDR3 region: CASSLFPIADTEAFF. As DNA, the CDR3 is TGTGCCAGCAGTCTGTTTCCCATTGCGGACACTGAAGCTTTCTTT.

CDR3 in DNA: TGCAGCGTTGCCCCCTCGGGACAAGGCACAGATACGCAGTATTTT. This gives the protein CSVAPSGQGTDTQYF. This chain connects TRBV29-1 to TRBJ2-3; possible D gene TRBD1, 6 bases. V lost 4 bases and J 1 base, leaving 15 bases between the germline ends. This CDR3 contains 15 residues. Looked up from germline, CDR1 is SQVTM and CDR2 is ANQGSEA.

V usage is TRBV4-1 and J usage is TRBJ2-3; 8 nucleotides match TRBD2. Germline V gene lookup returns CDR1 MGHRA and CDR2 YSYEKL. The CDR3 is 14 amino acids. After removal of 4 bases from V and 5 bases from J, the junction contained 5 bases not matched to a gene. The CDR3 DNA is TGCGCCAGCAGCCCCCAAGCGGGAGTAGATACGCAGTATTTT. This translates into CASSPQAGVDTQYF.

The chain uses TRBV28 and TRBJ2-7; D remains unclear. CDR3 length: 18 amino acids. Per germline, CDR1 MDHEN and CDR2 SYDVKM. Trimming cost V 3 bases and J 2 bases, with 23 bases left between them. The CDR3 region is CASSFNPQDNGDAYEQYF. CDR3 DNA sequence: TGTGCCAGCAGTTTTAACCCGCAAGATAACGGAGATGCCTACGAGCAGTACTTC.

V and J are TRBV28 and TRBJ2-7, with 10 bases fitting TRBD2. The length of the CDR3 is 17 residues. CDR1 MDHEN and CDR2 SYDVKM come from the germline V gene. After removal of 4 bases from V and 0 bases from J, the junction contained 9 bases not matched to a gene. Written as DNA, the CDR3 is TGTGCCAGCAGTTCGCTCGCACTAGCGGGGCGCTCCTACGAGCAGTACTTC. Its protein is CASSSLALAGRSYEQYF.

This chain connects TRBV11-3 to TRBJ1-2, with D possibly TRBD1 on 5 matching bases. The CDR3 totals 13 residues. Germline CDR1 SGHNT, CDR2 YENEEA. V was pared by 2 bases and J by 4 bases, with 8 bases between. The CDR3: CASSLSGGYGYTF. The CDR3 nucleotides read TGTGCCAGCAGCTTATCGGGGGGCTATGGCTACACCTTC.